Following are 5 T cell receptor beta chains from one sample sequenced in a study of cytomegalovirus exposure and HLA in healthy donors. The PCR was carried out with 60 Vbeta primers and 13 Jbeta primers. Repertoires were generated with immunoSEQ multiplex PCR, while TCRdb's copy carries only in-frame clones and drops some. The sample includes about 130,000 clones, 76% of them seen just once. The sequencing sample was made of PBMCs. These receptors all stem from a man aged 40-49 years in good health and CMV-seronegative.

V usage is TRBV5-1 and J usage is TRBJ2-1; 7 bases are shared with TRBD2. The J segment lost 5 bases and the V segment lost 0 bases, leaving 5 bases of the junction unmatched. From germline, CDR1 is SGHRS and CDR2 YFSETQ. There are 15 residues in the CDR3. The CDR3 DNA reads TGCGCCAGCAGCTTGGTGGCTAGCGGAAACAATGAGCAGTTCTTC. It encodes CASSLVASGNNEQFF.

This chain uses TRBV18 with TRBJ2-7, with unresolved D. Trimming removed 3 bases at V and 3 bases at J, with 9 bases between. Germline-derived CDR1 and CDR2 are KGHSH and LQKENI. The CDR3 consists of 13 residues. As DNA, the CDR3 is TGTGCCAGCTCACCTCCCATGTTCTACGAGCAGTACTTC. It codes for CASSPPMFYEQYF.

This chain joins TRBV6-5 and TRBJ2-7; D might be TRBD2 (5 bases). V lost 7 bases and J lost 9, with 16 bases in between. Per germline, CDR1 MNHEY and CDR2 SVGAGI. The CDR3 sequence is 12 residues long. CDR3 nucleotide sequence: TGTGCCAGCACTAAAGAAGGGAGCCCGCAGTACTTC. This encodes CASTKEGSPQYF.

This chain connects TRBV1 to TRBJ1-5; TRBD1 is the table's D call and was not checked against the DNA. TRBV1 is an annotated pseudogene. The length of the CDR3 is 20 residues. The CDR3 sequence: CTSSHWGQGGGGLGNQPQHF. CDR3 nucleotides: TGCACCAGCAGCCACTGGGGACAGGGCGGTGGAGGGCTCGGCAATCAGCCCCAGCATTTT.

The chain is built from TRBV19 and TRBJ2-3, with 7 bases lining up with TRBD2. The CDR3 is 16 amino acids. Germline trimming cut 7 bases from V and 0 bases from J; bases unmatched to any gene: 10. CDR1 LNHDA and CDR2 SQIVND come from the germline V gene (reference sequence). The CDR3 sequence is CASTEDRGRSTDTQYF. The DNA for the CDR3 is TGTGCCAGTACCGAAGATCGCGGGAGAAGCACAGATACGCAGTATTTT.